The entry that follows covers one T cell receptor beta chain sequence. Its specificity is not known. Germline V gene lookup returns CDR1 WSHSY and CDR2 SAAADI. The CDR3 is made up of 11 amino acids. Trimming left V 11 bases short and J 0 bases short, with 7 bases between. The PCR employed 60 Vbeta primers together with 13 Jbeta primers. Generated by immunoSEQ multiplex PCR, the TCRdb table keeps only in-frame clones and is missing some. Among approximately 120,000 clones listed, just under 70% were seen once. The data were taken from a study of cytomegalovirus exposure and HLA in healthy donors. Study-wide results and caveats: A later analysis reported that several of the most significant clusters appeared to be linked to common viral pathogens, among them Epstein-Barr virus. No immune exposure information besides CMV serostatus was available.

The source material was PBMCs. The J gene is TRBJ1-2, the V gene TRBV10-2; D is undetermined. This TCR derives from a woman in her seventies in good health and CMV-seropositive. DNA for the CDR3: TGCGCCGCCGGGGCTAACTATGGCTACACCTTC. Its protein is CAAGANYGYTF.